This TCR beta chain was identified in a study of OX40 agonist ivuxolimab in advanced cancers. Study findings and constraints: With doses of 0.1 to 3.0 mg/kg, CD4+ and CD8+ blood T cells had undergone clonal expansion by week 6. Researchers did not establish what antigens the expanded peripheral T cells target. Some nonresponders also had low normalized T-cell clonal expansion.

Clones were read by immunoSEQ multiplex PCR, and TCRdb kept only the in-frame ones, dropping some. Among about 27,000 clones, approximately 83% were seen once, and the ten largest hold 14%. Autoimmune disease history or systemic immunosuppression led to patients being barred. Note on this clone: Its antigen is unknown.

This CDR3 is 15 amino acids long. Germline CDR1 and CDR2: MNHNY and SVGAGI (reference sequence). Trimming cost V 8 bases and J 3 bases; bases outside gene matches: 8. This chain links TRBV6-6 with TRBJ2-3, with 10 positions matching TRBD1. The sequence was collected from an adult with an advanced solid tumor such as melanoma, head and neck, liver or kidney cancer. The specimen comprised CD4+ or CD8+ T cells sorted from blood, sampled in a trial of the OX40 agonist ivuxolimab. CDR3 residues: CASGDRGRETDTQYF. In DNA, the CDR3 is TGTGCCAGCGGCGACAGGGGGCGCGAAACAGATACGCAGTATTTT.